This TCR beta chain originates from a study of monozygotic twins with inflammatory bowel disease. Whole-study results and caveats: TCRbeta diversity (inverse Simpson) was lower in IBD patients than in healthy co-twins. What may have added variability to patient repertoires is that immunosuppressive treatments differed.

About this clonotype: Its specificity is unknown.

TCRdb re-analyzed the 5' RACE reads; it lists each CDR3 protein once, without DNA. Its listing shows approximately 330,000 distinct CDR3 sequences. The sequenced sample consisted of blood. The sequence was obtained from a human donor with ulcerative colitis or Crohn's disease, or a healthy co-twin of an affected twin (not recorded which).

This CDR3 reads CSADGERSSYNEQFF. This chain connects TRBV20-1 to TRBJ2-1. The CDR3 has 15 residues. Germline V gene sequence: CDR1 DFQATT, CDR2 SNEGSKA (reference sequence).